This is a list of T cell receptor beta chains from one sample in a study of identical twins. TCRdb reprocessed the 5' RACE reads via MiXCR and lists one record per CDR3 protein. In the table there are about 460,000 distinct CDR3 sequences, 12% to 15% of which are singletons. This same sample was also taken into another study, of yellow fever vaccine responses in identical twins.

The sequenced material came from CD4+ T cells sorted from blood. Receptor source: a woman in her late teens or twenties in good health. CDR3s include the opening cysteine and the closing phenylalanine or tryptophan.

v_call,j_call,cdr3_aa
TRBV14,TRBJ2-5,CASSRLVQETQYF
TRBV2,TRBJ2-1,CASNLEGEGEQFF
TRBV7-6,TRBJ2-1,CASSLELISGGRNEQFF
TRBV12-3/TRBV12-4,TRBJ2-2,CASCPSGTGTGELFF
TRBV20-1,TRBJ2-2,CSARQGGNTGELFF
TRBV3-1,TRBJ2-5,CASSQEWHQETQYF
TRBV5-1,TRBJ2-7,CASSLDLNSYEQYF
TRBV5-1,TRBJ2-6,CASSDRAGANVLTF
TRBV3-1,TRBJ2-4,CASSQDTALGARAKNIQYF
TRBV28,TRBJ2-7,CASSLRPNEQYF
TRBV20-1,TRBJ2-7,CSAGRQGMTYEQYF
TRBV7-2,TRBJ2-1,CASSQGTSGGKQFF
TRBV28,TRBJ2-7,CASSLPGRALSEQYF
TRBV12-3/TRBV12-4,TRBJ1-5,CASSSGQGGQHF
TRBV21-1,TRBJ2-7,CAIPSGGTGPGSYEQYF
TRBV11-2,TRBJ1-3,CASSLGPGAGNTIYF
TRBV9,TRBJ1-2,CASSPGSWGYTF
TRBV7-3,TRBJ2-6,CASSSRLSGPGANVLTF
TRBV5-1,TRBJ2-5,CASSNLAGAQETQYF
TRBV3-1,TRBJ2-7,CAGSHTGTITPYEQYF
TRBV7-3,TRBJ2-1,CASSFRTSPLFYEQFF
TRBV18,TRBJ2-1,CASSRGLASNEQFF
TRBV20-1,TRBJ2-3,CSAKGQPGSDTQYF
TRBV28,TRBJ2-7,CASRVTGTHEQYF
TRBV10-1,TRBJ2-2,CASSETIGAGELFF
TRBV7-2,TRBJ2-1,CASSLGGGSSNEQFF
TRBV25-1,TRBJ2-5,CASRRTGPDLETQYF
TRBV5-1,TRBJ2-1,CASRGTVGNEQFF
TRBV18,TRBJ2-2,CASSLGTVTNTGELFF
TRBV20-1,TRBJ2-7,CSARVIGTLTYEQYF
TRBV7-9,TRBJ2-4,CASSSSILKNIQYF
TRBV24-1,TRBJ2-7,CATSVTGPPYEQYF
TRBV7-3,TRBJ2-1,CASSLGSGVDEQFF
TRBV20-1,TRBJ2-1,CSARPGVGGNEQFF
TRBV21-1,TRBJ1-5,CASSKGGLYSNQPQHF
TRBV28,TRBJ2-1,CASTLRVDNEQFF
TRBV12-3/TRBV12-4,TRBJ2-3,CASSPSTGGSTDTQYF
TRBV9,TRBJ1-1,CASSDEETEAFF
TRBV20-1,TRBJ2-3,CSARVLAGTDTQYF
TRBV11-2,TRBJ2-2,CASTPGQGESTGELFF
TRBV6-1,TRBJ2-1,CASSRLAGVGNEQFF
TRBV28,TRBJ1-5,CASSGWGGDGQPQHF
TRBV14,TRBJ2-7,CASSGGHYEQYF
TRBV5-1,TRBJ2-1,CASSLDPLAGGRNEQFF
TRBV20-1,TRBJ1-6,CSAPPGLDSPLHF